This T cell receptor (beta chain) originates from a study of yellow fever vaccine responses in identical twins. MiXCR, run by TCRdb on the RT-PCR reads, gives a single entry per CDR3 protein. In the table there are nearly 11,000 distinct CDR3 sequences, 65% to 80% of which are singletons. The clonotype was recovered from a woman under 30 who received the yellow fever vaccine. The sample here was T cells from blood (PBMCs), unsorted or a sorted subset (not recorded which), taken before or after yellow fever vaccination (not recorded which).

The CDR3 DNA is TGTGCCAGCACCCGGACAGGGATGTATCAGCCCCAGCATTTT. Its translation: CASTRTGMYQPQHF. The chain is built from TRBV12-3 or TRBV12-4 and TRBJ1-5; TRBD1 agrees at 8 bases. The CDR3 sequence is 14 residues long. Trimming at V came to 7 bases and at J to 5 bases, leaving 7 bases not matched to a gene.